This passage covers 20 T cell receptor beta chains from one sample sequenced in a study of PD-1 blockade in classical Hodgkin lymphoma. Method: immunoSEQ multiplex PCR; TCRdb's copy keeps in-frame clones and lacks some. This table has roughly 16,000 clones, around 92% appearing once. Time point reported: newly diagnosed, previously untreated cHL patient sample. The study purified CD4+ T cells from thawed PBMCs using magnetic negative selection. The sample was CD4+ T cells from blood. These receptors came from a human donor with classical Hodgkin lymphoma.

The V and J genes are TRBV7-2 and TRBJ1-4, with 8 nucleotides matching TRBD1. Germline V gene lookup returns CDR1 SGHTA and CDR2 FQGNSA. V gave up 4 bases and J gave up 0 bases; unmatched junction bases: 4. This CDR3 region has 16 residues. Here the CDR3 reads CASSSGQGPTNEKLFF. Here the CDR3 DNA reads TGTGCCAGCAGCTCCGGACAGGGTCCAACTAATGAAAAACTGTTTTTT. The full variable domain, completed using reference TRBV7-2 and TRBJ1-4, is GAGVSQSPSNKVTEKGKDVELRCDPISGHTALYWYRQSLGQGLEFLIYFQGNSAPDKSGLPSDRFSAERTGGSVSTLTIQRTQQEDSAVYLCASSSGQGPTNEKLFFGSGTQLSVL.

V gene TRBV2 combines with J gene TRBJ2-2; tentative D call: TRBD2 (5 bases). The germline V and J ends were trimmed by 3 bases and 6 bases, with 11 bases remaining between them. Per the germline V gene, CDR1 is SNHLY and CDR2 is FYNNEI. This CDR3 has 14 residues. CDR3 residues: CASSDSRDSGELFF. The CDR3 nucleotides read TGTGCCAGCAGTGATAGCCGGGATTCCGGGGAGCTGTTTTTT.

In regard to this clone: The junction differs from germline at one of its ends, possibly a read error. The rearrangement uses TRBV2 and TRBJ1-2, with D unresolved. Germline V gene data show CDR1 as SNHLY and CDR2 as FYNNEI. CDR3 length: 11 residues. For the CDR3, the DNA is TGTGCCAGCAGTGAAGAGGTGCTGGGTGAATTC. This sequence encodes CASSEEVLGEF.

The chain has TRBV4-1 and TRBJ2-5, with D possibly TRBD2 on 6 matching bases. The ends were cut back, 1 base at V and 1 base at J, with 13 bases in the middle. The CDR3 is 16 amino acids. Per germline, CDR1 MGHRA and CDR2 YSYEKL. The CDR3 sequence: CASSQVGWRGQETQYF. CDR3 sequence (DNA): TGCGCCAGCAGCCAAGTCGGTTGGCGGGGCCAAGAGACCCAGTACTTC.

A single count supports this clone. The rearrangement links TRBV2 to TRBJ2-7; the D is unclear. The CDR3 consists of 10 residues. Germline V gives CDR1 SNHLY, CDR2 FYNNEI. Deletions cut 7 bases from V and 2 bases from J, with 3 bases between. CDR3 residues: CASKPYEQYF. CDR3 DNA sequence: TGTGCCAGCAAGCCCTACGAGCAGTACTTC.

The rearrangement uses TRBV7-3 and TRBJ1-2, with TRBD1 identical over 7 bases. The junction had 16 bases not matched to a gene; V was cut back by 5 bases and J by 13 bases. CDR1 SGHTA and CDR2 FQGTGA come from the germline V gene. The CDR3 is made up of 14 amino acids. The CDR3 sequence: CASSLGGGGGYLTF. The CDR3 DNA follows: TGTGCCAGCAGCCTAGGAGGGGGCGGAGGGTATCTCACCTTC.

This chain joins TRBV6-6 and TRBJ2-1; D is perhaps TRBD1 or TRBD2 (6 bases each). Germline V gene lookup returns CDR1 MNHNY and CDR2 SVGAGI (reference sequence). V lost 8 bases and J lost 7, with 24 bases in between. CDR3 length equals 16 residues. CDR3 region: CASQRGGLGGLNEQFF. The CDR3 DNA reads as TGTGCCAGCCAACGGGGCGGGTTAGGGGGGCTAAATGAGCAGTTCTTC.

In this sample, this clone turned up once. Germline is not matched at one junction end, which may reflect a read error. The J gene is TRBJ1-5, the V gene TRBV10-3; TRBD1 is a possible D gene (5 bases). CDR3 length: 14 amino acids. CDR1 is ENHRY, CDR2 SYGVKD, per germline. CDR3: CAISREISSQPQHF. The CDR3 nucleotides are TGTGCCATCAGCAGGGAAATTAGCAGTCAGCCCCAGCATTTT.

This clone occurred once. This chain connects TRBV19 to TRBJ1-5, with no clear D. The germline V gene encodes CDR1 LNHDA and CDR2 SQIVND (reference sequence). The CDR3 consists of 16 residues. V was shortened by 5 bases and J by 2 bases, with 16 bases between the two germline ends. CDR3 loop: CASSDVQGGGNQPQHF. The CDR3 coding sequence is TGTGCCAGTAGTGATGTGCAAGGAGGCGGCAATCAGCCCCAGCATTTT.

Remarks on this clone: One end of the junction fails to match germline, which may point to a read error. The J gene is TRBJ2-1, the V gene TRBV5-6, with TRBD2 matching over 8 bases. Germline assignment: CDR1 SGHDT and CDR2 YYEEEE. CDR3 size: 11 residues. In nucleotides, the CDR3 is TGTGCCAGCAGCACCTCGGGACTAGAGATCTTC. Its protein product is CASSTSGLEIF.

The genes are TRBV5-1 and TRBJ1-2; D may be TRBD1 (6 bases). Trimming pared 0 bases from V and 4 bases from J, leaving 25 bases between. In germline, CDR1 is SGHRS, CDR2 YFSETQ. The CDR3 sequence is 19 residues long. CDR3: CASSLERGAAPRSGYGYTF. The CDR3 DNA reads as TGCGCCAGCAGCTTGGAGAGGGGGGCCGCCCCCCGATCAGGCTATGGCTACACCTTC.

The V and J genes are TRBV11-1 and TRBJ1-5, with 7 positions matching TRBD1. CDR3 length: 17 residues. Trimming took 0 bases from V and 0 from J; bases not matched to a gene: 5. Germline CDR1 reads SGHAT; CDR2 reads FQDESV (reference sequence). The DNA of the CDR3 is TGTGCCAGCAGCTTAGCCCCTGGACAGGTTAGCAATCAGCCCCAGCATTTT. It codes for CASSLAPGQVSNQPQHF.

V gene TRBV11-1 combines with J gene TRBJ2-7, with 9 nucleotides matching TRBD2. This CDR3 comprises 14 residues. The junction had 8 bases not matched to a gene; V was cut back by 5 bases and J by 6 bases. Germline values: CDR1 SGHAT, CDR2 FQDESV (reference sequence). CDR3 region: CASSLSGLASEQYF. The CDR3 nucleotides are TGTGCCAGCAGCCTGTCGGGACTAGCAAGCGAGCAGTACTTC. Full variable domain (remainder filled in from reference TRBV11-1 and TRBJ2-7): EAEVAQSPRYKITEKSQAVAFWCDPISGHATLYWYRQILGQGPELLVQFQDESVVDDSQLPKDRFSAERLKGVDSTLKIQPAELGDSAMYLCASSLSGLASEQYFGPGTRLTVT.

The CDR3 bases are TGTGCCACCAGCAGAGTGGCCAGACAAGAGACCCAGTACTTC. Encoded protein: CATSRVARQETQYF. The rearrangement joins TRBV15 to TRBJ2-5; D is unresolved. CDR1 LNHNV and CDR2 YYDKDF come from the germline V gene (reference sequence). V lost 1 base and J lost 2, with 8 bases in between. This CDR3 has 14 residues. Supplemented by reference TRBV15 and TRBJ2-5, the full variable domain reads DAMVIQNPRYQVTQFGKPVTLSCSQTLNHNVMYWYQQKSSQAPKLLFHYYDKDFNNEADTPDNFQSRRPNTSFCFLDIRSPGLGDTAMYLCATSRVARQETQYFGPGTRLLVL.

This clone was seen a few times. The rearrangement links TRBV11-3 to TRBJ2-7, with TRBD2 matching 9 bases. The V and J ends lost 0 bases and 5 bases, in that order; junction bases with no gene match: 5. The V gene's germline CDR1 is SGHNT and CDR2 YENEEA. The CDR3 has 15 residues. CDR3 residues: CASSLEAGGTNEQYF. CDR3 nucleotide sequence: TGTGCCAGCAGCTTAGAGGCGGGAGGGACTAACGAGCAGTACTTC.

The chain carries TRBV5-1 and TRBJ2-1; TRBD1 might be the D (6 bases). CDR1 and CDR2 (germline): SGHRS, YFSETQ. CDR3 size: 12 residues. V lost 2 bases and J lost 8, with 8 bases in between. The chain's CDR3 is CASSFAGDEQFF. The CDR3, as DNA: TGCGCCAGCAGCTTCGCAGGGGATGAGCAGTTCTTC.

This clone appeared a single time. In DNA, the CDR3 is TGTGCCAGCAGCCGGGGCAATCAGCCCCAGCATTTT. Translated, it gives CASSRGNQPQHF. This chain links TRBV5-6 with TRBJ1-5; unclear D gene. Germline V gene data show CDR1 as SGHDT and CDR2 as YYEEEE. The length of the CDR3 is 12 residues. The germline V and J ends were trimmed by 4 bases and 2 bases, with 4 bases remaining between them.

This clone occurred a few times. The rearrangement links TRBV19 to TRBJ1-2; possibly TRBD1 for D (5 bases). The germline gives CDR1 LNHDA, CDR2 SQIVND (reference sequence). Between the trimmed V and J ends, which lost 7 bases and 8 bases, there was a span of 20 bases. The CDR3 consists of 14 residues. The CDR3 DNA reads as TGTGCCAGTAACCTCAGGGCGAGGGAGGGAGGCTACACCTTC. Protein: CASNLRAREGGYTF. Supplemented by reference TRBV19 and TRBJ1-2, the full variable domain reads DGGITQSPKYLFRKEGQNVTLSCEQNLNHDAMYWYRQDPGQGLRLIYYSQIVNDFQKGDIAEGYSVSREKKESFPLTVTSAQKNPTAFYLCASNLRAREGGYTFGSGTRLTVV.

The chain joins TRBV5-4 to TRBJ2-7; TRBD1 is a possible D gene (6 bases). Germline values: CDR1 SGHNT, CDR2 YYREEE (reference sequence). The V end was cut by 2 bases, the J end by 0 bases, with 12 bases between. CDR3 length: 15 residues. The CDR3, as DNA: TGTGCCAGCAGCTTTCAGGGGATAGGCTCCTACGAGCAGTACTTC. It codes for CASSFQGIGSYEQYF.

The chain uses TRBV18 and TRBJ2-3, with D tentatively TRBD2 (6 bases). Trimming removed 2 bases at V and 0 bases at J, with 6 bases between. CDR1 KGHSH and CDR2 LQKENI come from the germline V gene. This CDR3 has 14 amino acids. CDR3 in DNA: TGTGCCAGCTCACCAAGCGGGAGCACAGATACGCAGTATTTT. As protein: CASSPSGSTDTQYF.